The 29 T cell receptor beta chains presented below share a single source sample, sequenced in a study of PD-L1 blockade in urothelial cancer. The method was immunoSEQ multiplex PCR; TCRdb's version includes in-frame clones alone and lacks a portion of them. The data hold about 79,000 clones, with around 81% observed a single time. Time point: pretreatment peripheral blood. The sample was PBMCs, taken around atezolizumab (anti-PD-L1) treatment. Receptors were obtained from a man aged 35 to 55 with urothelial cancer.

The gene calls are TRBV4-1 and TRBJ2-1; perhaps TRBD2 as D (5 bases). This CDR3 is built from 17 residues. Germline V gives CDR1 MGHRA, CDR2 YSYEKL. The ends were cut back, 0 bases at V and 1 base at J, with 13 bases in the middle. CDR3 residues: CASSQDRSGRSYNEQFF. CDR3 DNA sequence: TGCGCCAGCAGCCAAGATAGGAGCGGAAGATCCTACAATGAGCAGTTCTTC.

V and J are TRBV5-1 and TRBJ2-7; 13 bases align to TRBD2. Trimming took 4 bases from V and 6 from J; bases not matched to a gene: 4. Per the germline V gene, CDR1 is SGHRS and CDR2 is YFSETQ. This CDR3 is built from 14 residues. DNA of the CDR3: TGCGCCAGCAGCCCGGGACTAGCGGGACTCGAGCAGTACTTC. Protein product: CASSPGLAGLEQYF.

The chain uses TRBV19 and TRBJ2-3, with 11 bases aligning to TRBD1. Losses at the gene ends were 3 bases for V and 4 bases for J; bases not matched to a gene: 6. The CDR3 has 16 residues. The germline V gene has CDR1 LNHDA and CDR2 SQIVND (reference sequence). The CDR3 nucleotides read TGTGCCAGTAGTATTATTTCGGGACAGGGGGCAGATACGCAGTATTTT. It is translated as CASSIISGQGADTQYF.

This clone turned up a few times. This chain's CDR3 is CASSFRGEQYF. For the CDR3, the DNA is TGTGCCAGCAGCTTCCGCGGGGAGCAGTACTTC. The rearrangement joins TRBV7-9 to TRBJ2-7; the D gene is possibly TRBD2 (5 bases). Germline CDR1 is SEHNR and CDR2 is FQNEAQ (reference sequence). The CDR3 extends over 11 amino acids. The V gene lost 3 bases and the J gene lost 7 bases, with 7 bases spanning the gap.

The chain uses TRBV5-1 and TRBJ1-1; TRBD1 matches at 9 bases. CDR3 length equals 15 residues. Unmatched junction bases numbered 5, after V lost 4 bases and J lost 1 base. Germline CDR1 SGHRS, CDR2 YFSETQ. CDR3 sequence reads: CASSRTGQGNTEAFF. The CDR3 bases are TGCGCCAGCAGCCGAACGGGACAGGGGAACACTGAAGCTTTCTTT.

The chain recombines TRBV2 with TRBJ1-4, with D hard to call. CDR3 length: 13 residues. The V gene's germline CDR1 is SNHLY and CDR2 FYNNEI. V shed 5 bases and J shed 8 bases, with 12 bases lying between them. DNA for the CDR3: TGTGCCAGCAGTCACGACCCGGGGGAAAAACTGTTTTTT. Its protein is CASSHDPGEKLFF.

This sequence joins TRBV27 and TRBJ1-1; 10 bases map to TRBD1. CDR1 is MNHEY, CDR2 SMNVEV, per germline (reference sequence). The CDR3 consists of 16 residues. The V and J ends lost 5 bases and 5 bases, in that order; junction bases with no gene match: 11. DNA of the CDR3: TGTGCCAGCAGTCCACCAGGGACAGGGGATATTACTGAAGCTTTCTTT. Translating gives CASSPPGTGDITEAFF.

The chain links TRBV7-6 to TRBJ1-4; D is unclear. Trimming removed 3 bases from V and 0 bases from J, with 17 bases in between. From germline, CDR1 is SGHVS and CDR2 FNYEAQ. This CDR3 has 18 residues. This CDR3 is CASSLAAVRTSTNEKLFF. CDR3 DNA sequence: TGTGCCAGCAGCTTGGCGGCGGTGCGGACTTCAACTAATGAAAAACTGTTTTTT.

This sequence joins TRBV5-1 and TRBJ2-2; 8 nucleotides match TRBD2. The germline CDR1 and CDR2 sequences are SGHRS and YFSETQ. The CDR3 spans 16 residues. Trimming cost V 3 bases and J 0 bases; bases outside gene matches: 4. CDR3 DNA: TGCGCCAGCAGCTCTTCAGCGGGGGCGAACACCGGGGAGCTGTTTTTT. Translated, it gives CASSSSAGANTGELFF.

The genes are TRBV30 and TRBJ2-7; D perhaps matches TRBD1 (5 bases). V was pared by 3 bases and J by 3 bases, with 9 bases between. The CDR3 spans 12 residues. The germline CDR1 and CDR2 sequences are GTSNPN and SVGIG (reference sequence). The DNA for the CDR3 is TGTGCCTGGAGAAAGGGGCGCTACGAGCAGTACTTC. This codes for CAWRKGRYEQYF.

DNA for the CDR3: TGTGCCAGCCTCACGCCGGGACAGGGCTACGAGCAGTACTTC. As protein: CASLTPGQGYEQYF. V is TRBV6-1 and J is TRBJ2-7; 9 bases agree with TRBD1. CDR3 length: 14 amino acids. With V trimmed by 8 bases and J by 3 bases, 8 bases remained unmatched. Germline CDR1 MNHNS, CDR2 SASEGT.

This clone was recorded once. V usage is TRBV28 and J usage is TRBJ1-2; D call uncertain. Trimming removed 1 base at V and 8 bases at J, with 14 bases between. From germline, CDR1 is MDHEN and CDR2 SYDVKM. The CDR3 runs to 14 residues. The CDR3 sequence: CASSLYGRSDGYTF. In DNA, the CDR3 is TGTGCCAGCAGTTTATACGGCAGGTCCGACGGCTACACCTTC.

This clone has more than one count but fewer than ten. The rearrangement uses TRBV10-3 and TRBJ2-7, with TRBD2 matching 9 bases. The CDR3 loop spans 16 amino acids. V was pared by 6 bases and J by 7 bases, with 16 bases of the junction left unmatched. Germline lookup yields CDR1 ENHRY and CDR2 SYGVKD. The CDR3 reads CAIRGGVLAGVGEQYF. CDR3 in DNA: TGTGCCATCAGAGGCGGGGTGTTAGCGGGAGTGGGGGAGCAGTACTTC.

Comment on this clone: Its ends do not fully match the called genes, so a read error is possible. CDR3 in amino acids: CASSGLAGVHRGAVF. The CDR3 nucleotides are TGTGCCAGCAGCGGGCTAGCGGGAGTACACCGGGGAGCTGTTTTT. The chain has TRBV7-3 and TRBJ2-2; 10 nucleotides match TRBD2. Per the germline V gene, CDR1 is SGHTA and CDR2 is FQGTGA. The CDR3 consists of 15 residues.

The rearrangement uses TRBV29-1 and TRBJ2-7, with 13 nucleotides matching TRBD2. V shed 3 bases, J shed 6 bases, and the junction held 8 bases outside the gene matches. There are 15 residues in the CDR3. Germline V lookup: CDR1 SQVTM, CDR2 ANQGSEA. The CDR3 protein is CSVDFGTSGVSEQYF. The CDR3 coding sequence is TGCAGCGTTGATTTCGGGACTAGCGGGGTGAGCGAGCAGTACTTC.

The V call is TRBV28, the J call TRBJ1-5, with 7 bases aligning to TRBD1. Germline CDR1 and CDR2: MDHEN and SYDVKM. The CDR3 has 13 amino acids. The junction had 6 bases not matched to a gene; V was cut back by 10 bases and J by 3 bases. The DNA for the CDR3 is TGTGCCATCTGGGACAGTATCAATCAGCCCCAGCATTTT. Translating gives CAIWDSINQPQHF.

DNA for the CDR3: TGTGCCATCAGTGAGAGACAGGGCGACAATCAGCCCCAGCATTTT. Protein sequence: CAISERQGDNQPQHF. V usage is TRBV10-3 and J usage is TRBJ1-5, with 7 bases lining up with TRBD1. V dropped 2 bases and J dropped 3; count of bases not matched to a gene: 4. CDR3 length equals 15 residues. The germline CDR1 and CDR2 sequences are ENHRY and SYGVKD.

The CDR3 is CASSQDYTDTQYF. CDR3 DNA: TGCGCCAGCAGCCAAGACTACACAGATACGCAGTATTTT. The chain couples TRBV4-3 to TRBJ2-3; no clear D. The germline V gene encodes CDR1 LGHNA and CDR2 YSLEER. V was pared by 0 bases and J by 2 bases, with 3 bases between. This CDR3 region has 13 residues.

This clone was seen only once. This chain connects TRBV11-2 to TRBJ2-5; 14 bases line up with TRBD2. The CDR3 covers 17 residues. CDR1 is SGHAT, CDR2 FQNNGV, per germline. Germline trimming cut 5 bases from V and 5 bases from J; bases unmatched to any gene: 10. CDR3 DNA: TGTGCCAGCAGCCCGCTCGGACTAGCGGGGGGTGGGGAGACCCAGTACTTC. Encoded protein: CASSPLGLAGGGETQYF.

The genes are TRBV19 and TRBJ1-1; TRBD1 matches 10 bases. With 6 bases clipped from V and 5 bases from J, the junction kept 6 bases outside the gene matches. The CDR3 runs to 14 residues. CDR1 is LNHDA and CDR2 is SQIVND in the germline V gene (reference sequence). DNA for the CDR3: TGTGCCAGTAGGGACAGGGGGAGAGGGACTGAAGCTTTCTTT. This translates into CASRDRGRGTEAFF.

V is TRBV11-2 and J is TRBJ2-3, with 7 bases that match TRBD1. V trimming: 5 bases; J trimming: 2 bases; junction bases outside the gene matches: 10. CDR1 SGHAT and CDR2 FQNNGV come from the germline V gene. The CDR3 is 16 amino acids. CDR3 DNA sequence: TGTGCCAGCAGCGTACAGGGGACCCGACTCACAGATACGCAGTATTTT. This encodes CASSVQGTRLTDTQYF.

This chain links TRBV7-9 with TRBJ1-1; perhaps TRBD1 as D (5 bases). The CDR3 runs to 17 residues. V was trimmed by 4 bases and J by 4 bases, leaving 22 bases between them. CDR1 is SEHNR and CDR2 is FQNEAQ in the germline V gene (reference sequence). The CDR3 sequence is CASSSPLMFLGGTEAFF. The CDR3 bases are TGTGCCAGCAGCTCCCCCCTGATGTTCCTCGGGGGCACTGAAGCTTTCTTT.

The V gene is TRBV4-1, the J gene TRBJ2-5; 7 bases are shared with TRBD1. CDR1 is MGHRA and CDR2 is YSYEKL in the germline V gene. The V segment lost 3 bases and the J segment 5 bases; nucleotides outside the gene matches: 9. The CDR3 contains 15 residues. CDR3 DNA: TGCGCCAGCAGCCATTTGACAGGGAGTCGGGAGACCCAGTACTTC. This encodes CASSHLTGSRETQYF.

This clone was found once. The chain joins TRBV5-1 to TRBJ2-1; TRBD2 aligns across 10 bases. The CDR3 is made up of 15 amino acids. After removal of 4 bases from V and 7 bases from J, the junction contained 8 bases not matched to a gene. CDR1 and CDR2 (germline): SGHRS, YFSETQ. The CDR3 DNA sequence: TGCGCCAGCAGCGGGGGGCTAGCGGGAGTGAATGAGCAGTTCTTC. Amino acid sequence: CASSGGLAGVNEQFF.

V usage is TRBV25-1 and J usage is TRBJ1-2; D remains ambiguous. The length of the CDR3 is 13 residues. V gave up 7 bases and J gave up 8 bases, with 17 bases separating them. Germline V CDR1 and CDR2: MGHDK, SYGVNS. The CDR3 here is CASKQHGVPGYTF. CDR3 nucleotide sequence: TGTGCCAGCAAACAACACGGGGTGCCGGGCTACACCTTC.

The genes are TRBV4-2 and TRBJ2-7, with 7 bases fitting TRBD2. The CDR3 has 16 amino acids. CDR1 LGHNA and CDR2 YNFKEQ come from the germline V gene. The trim removed 0 bases at V and 2 bases at J, leaving 7 bases unmatched. CDR3 loop: CASSQEGPAGTYEQYF. The DNA for the CDR3 is TGTGCCAGCAGCCAAGAAGGGCCAGCGGGAACCTACGAGCAGTACTTC.

This chain links TRBV19 with TRBJ2-7; 12 bases fit TRBD2. The germline CDR1 and CDR2 sequences are LNHDA and SQIVND (reference sequence). This CDR3 contains 15 residues. Trimming cost V 5 bases and J 2 bases; bases outside gene matches: 4. The CDR3 region is CASSLTSGSPYEQYF. The CDR3 DNA is TGTGCCAGTAGTTTGACTAGCGGGAGCCCCTACGAGCAGTACTTC.

This chain uses TRBV28 with TRBJ1-4; weak D call: TRBD1 (6 bases). Germline V gene data show CDR1 as MDHEN and CDR2 as SYDVKM. The CDR3 is 17 residues long. Deletions cut 3 bases from V and 4 bases from J, with 18 bases between. This chain's CDR3 is CASSFPHGQIYNEKLFF. The CDR3 nucleotides are TGTGCCAGCAGTTTTCCCCACGGACAGATTTATAATGAAAAACTGTTTTTT.

This chain joins TRBV7-2 and TRBJ2-1, with TRBD1 identical over 9 bases. CDR1 and CDR2 (germline): SGHTA, FQGNSA. The CDR3 is 15 amino acids. After removal of 8 bases from V and 3 bases from J, the junction contained 8 bases not matched to a gene. The DNA for the CDR3 is TGTGCCAGCGACAAACTGGACAGGGGCTACAATGAGCAGTTCTTC. It yields the protein CASDKLDRGYNEQFF.